This T cell receptor (beta chain) was profiled in a study of naive and memory T cell subsets. Both TRBC1 and TRBC2 were covered by a beta constant-region primer of two equimolar oligonucleotides. TCRdb re-analysed the UMI-ligation and nested PCR reads in MiXCR, keeping a single row per CDR3 protein. Among 77,000 or so distinct CDR3 sequences listed, around 13% were seen once. At least ten counts were recorded for this clonotype. Material for sequencing was central memory CD4+ T cells from blood. The sequence came from a human donor in good health.

This CDR3 reads CASSFGQGLTDTQYF. Here the CDR3 DNA reads TGTGCCAGCAGTTTCGGACAGGGCCTCACAGATACGCAGTATTTT. The chain links TRBV27 to TRBJ2-3; 8 bases map to TRBD1. In germline, CDR1 is MNHEY, CDR2 SMNVEV (reference sequence). This CDR3 contains 15 residues. J lost 2 bases, V lost 3 bases, and 4 bases had no gene match.